Listed here are 29 T cell receptor beta chains from one sample, sequenced in a study of blood T cells in healthy people across ages. PCR was performed a second time for roughly 7 to 11 cycles using a sample-barcoded 5' primer and a J-beta primer mix. TCRdb re-called the 5' RACE reads through MiXCR, storing one row per CDR3 protein. Here the sample spans about 680,000 distinct CDR3 sequences, 45% to 50% being singletons. The sequenced sample was blood. These receptors were taken from a woman aged 60-75 years in good health.

The chain has TRBV7-2 and TRBJ2-1; D unclear. V shed 5 bases and J shed 5 bases, with 10 bases lying between them. CDR1 and CDR2 from the germline V gene are SGHTA and FQGNSA. CDR3 length: 13 amino acids. This CDR3 is CASSPFPHNEQFF. CDR3 in DNA: TGTGCCAGCAGCCCATTCCCACACAATGAGCAGTTCTTC.

The CDR3 is CASRPTGLAGLYEQYF. Written as DNA, the CDR3 is TGTGCCAGCAGGCCCACAGGACTAGCGGGCTTATACGAGCAGTACTTC. This chain links TRBV4-2 with TRBJ2-5, with TRBD2 matching over 11 bases. TRBJ2-7 explains the end of the DNA better; the J call may be wrong. The germline CDR1 and CDR2 sequences are LGHNA and YNFKEQ. This CDR3 has 16 amino acids.

About this clonotype itself: The germline gene is not matched at one end of the junction; a read error may be the cause. V gene TRBV29-1 combines with J gene TRBJ2-1; TRBD1 matches 8 bases. Per germline, CDR1 SQVTM and CDR2 ANQGSEA. The CDR3 runs 14 residues. CDR3: CSGQTGGSYDEQFF. Written as DNA, the CDR3 is TGCAGCGGGCAAACAGGGGGATCCTACGATGAGCAGTTCTTC.

The rearrangement links TRBV12-3 or TRBV12-4 to TRBJ2-3; 7 bases line up with TRBD2. V lost 6 bases to trimming and J lost 15 bases; unmatched junction nucleotides: 24. CDR3 length: 16 residues. CDR3 protein: CASSPSSGMSTDVQYF. CDR3 nucleotide sequence: TGTGCCAGCAGCCCATCAAGCGGGATGAGCACAGATGTGCAATATTTT.

In its sample, this clonotype was seen a few times. V and J are TRBV12-3 or TRBV12-4 and TRBJ2-6; D perhaps matches TRBD1 (6 bases). V dropped 1 base and J dropped 2 bases, with 9 bases sitting between them. The CDR3 covers 16 residues. Here the CDR3 reads CASSLGGGPGANVLTF. CDR3 bases: TGTGCCAGCAGTTTAGGTGGGGGCCCTGGGGCCAACGTCCTGACTTTC.

The chain recombines TRBV20-1 with TRBJ2-5, with D possibly matching TRBD2 (5 bases). The ends were cut back, 1 base at V and 4 bases at J, with 7 bases in the middle. CDR3 length: 12 residues. Germline V lookup: CDR1 DFQATT, CDR2 SNEGSKA (reference sequence). The chain's CDR3 is CSARASGETQYF. The CDR3 bases are TGCAGTGCTAGAGCAAGCGGAGAGACCCAGTACTTC.

The chain carries TRBV20-1 and TRBJ1-5, with D uncertain. Germline V lookup: CDR1 DFQATT, CDR2 SNEGSKA (reference sequence). V lost 5 bases and J lost 5, with 16 bases in between. The CDR3 extends over 14 amino acids. CDR3 amino acids: CSAGPGGRHQPQHF. The CDR3 nucleotides are TGCAGTGCTGGCCCAGGAGGGAGACATCAGCCCCAGCATTTT.

The chain recombines TRBV12-3 or TRBV12-4 with TRBJ2-3; perhaps TRBD2 as D (6 bases). Trimming left V 7 bases short and J 5 bases short, with 19 bases between. The CDR3 contains 15 residues. The CDR3 DNA reads as TGTGCCAGCAAACCGCGGAGGGGACTTTTAGATACGCAGTATTTT. This gives the protein CASKPRRGLLDTQYF.

This clonotype was seen repeatedly, ten times or more. The rearrangement joins TRBV27 to TRBJ2-1; TRBD1 might be the D (5 bases). The germline V gene encodes CDR1 MNHEY and CDR2 SMNVEV (reference sequence). The CDR3 is 17 residues long. The V gene lost 0 bases and the J gene lost 1 base, with 13 bases spanning the gap. CDR3 DNA sequence: TGTGCCAGCAGTTTATCGGCCAGGGTGGAATCCTACAATGAGCAGTTCTTC. It specifies CASSLSARVESYNEQFF.

As for this clonotype: This may be a read error: a much more frequent sequence differs by one nucleotide. The chain is built from TRBV18 and TRBJ1-2; D call uncertain. Between the trimmed V and J ends, which lost 8 bases and 5 bases, there was a span of 9 bases. CDR3 size: 11 residues. Germline V gene lookup returns CDR1 KGHSH and CDR2 LQKENI. The DNA for the CDR3 is TGTGCCAGCCCAACCGAATATGGCTACACCTTC. Amino acid sequence: CASPTEYGYTF.

This clonotype has just a few counts. The chain recombines TRBV6-5 with TRBJ2-5; unclear D gene. Trimming removed 7 bases from V and 1 base from J, with 10 bases in between. The CDR3 consists of 13 residues. CDR1 and CDR2 (germline): MNHEY, SVGAGI. CDR3 DNA sequence: TGTGCCAGCAACCCACCAGCCCAAGAGACCCAGTACTTC. Encoded protein: CASNPPAQETQYF.

This chain uses TRBV10-3 with TRBJ2-7; TRBD1 matches 8 bases. V lost 5 bases, J lost 7 bases, and 13 bases stayed unmatched. CDR1 ENHRY and CDR2 SYGVKD come from the germline V gene. This CDR3 region has 15 residues. The CDR3 DNA follows: TGTGCCATCAGTTTTGGAGGGCAGGGGGCTAGGGAGCAGTACTTC. As protein: CAISFGGQGAREQYF.

The rearrangement links TRBV7-9 to TRBJ2-5; perhaps TRBD2 as D (6 bases). The CDR3 contains 16 residues. Between the trimmed V and J ends, which lost 3 bases and 11 bases, there was a span of 25 bases. CDR1 and CDR2 (germline): SEHNR, FQNEAQ (reference sequence). The CDR3 DNA reads as TGTGCCAGCAGCTTCCAGCGGGTAAGCTCCTACAATGAGCAGTACTTC. As protein: CASSFQRVSSYNEQYF.

This rearrangement joins TRBV30 to TRBJ1-2, with TRBD1 matching over 8 bases. Germline V gene sequence: CDR1 GTSNPN, CDR2 SVGIG (reference sequence). The trim removed 5 bases at V and 4 bases at J, leaving 6 bases unmatched. This CDR3 is built from 13 residues. The chain's CDR3 is CAWEDRGVYGYTF. CDR3 DNA sequence: TGTGCCTGGGAAGACAGGGGCGTCTATGGCTACACCTTC.

The V and J genes are TRBV5-5 and TRBJ2-1, with D maybe TRBD2 (5 bases). Germline CDR1 SGHKS, CDR2 YYEKEE (reference sequence). V lost 4 bases and J 4 bases, leaving 12 bases between the germline ends. There are 14 residues in the CDR3. The CDR3 sequence is CASSPWEIYNEQFF. The CDR3 nucleotides read TGTGCCAGCAGCCCGTGGGAGATATACAATGAGCAGTTCTTC.

This clonotype was counted once. This chain joins TRBV20-1 and TRBJ2-4; possibly TRBD2 for D (5 bases). The tail of the sequence fits TRBJ2-7 better, so the J call may be wrong. Germline CDR1 reads DFQATT; CDR2 reads SNEGSKA (reference sequence). This CDR3 is 14 amino acids long. The CDR3 sequence is CSARPQRLANEQYF. CDR3 nucleotide sequence: TGCAGTGCTAGGCCCCAGCGGCTTGCCAACGAGCAGTACTTC.

This clonotype was detected a few times. This chain joins TRBV9 and TRBJ2-7; no clear D. Trimming pared 2 bases from V and 2 bases from J, leaving 11 bases between. Germline lookup yields CDR1 SGDLS and CDR2 YYNGEE. CDR3 length: 14 amino acids. The CDR3 DNA reads TGTGCCAGCAGCGTCACACCATACACCTACGAGCAGTACTTC. This translates into CASSVTPYTYEQYF. Based on the CDR3 plus reference TRBV9 and TRBJ2-7, the full variable domain is DSGVTQTPKHLITATGQRVTLRCSPRSGDLSVYWYQQSLDQGLQFLIQYYNGEERAKGNILERFSAQQFPDLHSELNLSSLELGDSALYFCASSVTPYTYEQYFGPGTRLTVT.

Only one count was recorded for this clonotype. The V gene is TRBV7-2, the J gene TRBJ2-3, with 16 bases that match TRBD2. The CDR3 length is 20 residues. Trimming removed 5 bases from V and 3 bases from J; junction bases left unmatched: 14. Per the germline V gene, CDR1 is SGHTA and CDR2 is FQGNSA. CDR3 sequence (DNA): TGTGCCAGCAGCCCCCCCCGGGGACTAGCGGGAGGGGGGTTGACAGATACGCAGTATTTT. As protein: CASSPPRGLAGGGLTDTQYF.

This clonotype was seen only a few times. The chain has TRBV2 and TRBJ2-7; maybe TRBD1 (5 bases). The CDR3 totals 13 residues. Germline V gives CDR1 SNHLY, CDR2 FYNNEI. V was trimmed by 8 bases and J by 2 bases, leaving 13 bases between them. CDR3 in amino acids: CASARATPYEQYF. The CDR3, as DNA: TGTGCCAGCGCCAGGGCTACTCCCTACGAGCAGTACTTC.

This clonotype was found a few times. The rearrangement uses TRBV21-1 and TRBJ2-1; the DNA was not used to check the table's D call, TRBD2. TRBV21-1 is deemed a pseudogene. CDR3 length: 13 amino acids. The CDR3 is CASKGRRDGEQFF. The CDR3 coding sequence is TGTGCCAGCAAGGGTCGACGGGATGGTGAGCAGTTCTTC.

The V and J genes are TRBV7-2 and TRBJ1-5; no clear D. The ends were cut back, 5 bases at V and 4 bases at J, with 6 bases in the middle. The CDR3 spans 12 residues. Per the germline V gene, CDR1 is SGHTA and CDR2 is FQGNSA. The CDR3 DNA reads as TGTGCCAGCAGCACTTGGAATCAGCCCCAGCATTTT. Protein product: CASSTWNQPQHF. Complete variable domain (other parts from reference TRBV7-2 and TRBJ1-5): GAGVSQSPSNKVTEKGKDVELRCDPISGHTALYWYRQSLGQGLEFLIYFQGNSAPDKSGLPSDRFSAERTGGSVSTLTIQRTQQEDSAVYLCASSTWNQPQHFGDGTRLSIL.

This clonotype was recorded a few times. The rearrangement joins TRBV28 to TRBJ2-7; D remains ambiguous. Germline CDR1 reads MDHEN; CDR2 reads SYDVKM. The CDR3 has 13 amino acids. Deletions cut 4 bases from V and 5 bases from J, with 12 bases between. CDR3 nucleotides: TGTGCCAGCAGTTCAGAGACCCCCCACGAGCAGTACTTC. Translated: CASSSETPHEQYF.

The chain links TRBV18 to TRBJ2-3; weak D call: TRBD1 (6 bases). CDR1 is KGHSH and CDR2 is LQKENI in the germline V gene. Trimming left V 6 bases short and J 5 bases short, with 18 bases between. This CDR3 has 15 residues. In DNA form, the CDR3 reads TGTGCCAGCTCCCTCTCAGCAGGGGCCATAGATACGCAGTATTTT. As protein: CASSLSAGAIDTQYF.

The CDR3 sequence is CSGAGDYTDTQYF. In DNA, the CDR3 is TGCAGTGGGGCGGGGGACTACACAGATACGCAGTATTTT. The V gene is TRBV20-1, the J gene TRBJ2-3; 7 positions agree with TRBD2. V was pared by 7 bases and J by 2 bases, with 6 bases of the junction left unmatched. Germline CDR1 is DFQATT and CDR2 is SNEGSKA (reference sequence). This CDR3 region has 13 residues.

This clonotype has a handful of counts. The rearrangement joins TRBV6-2 or TRBV6-3 to TRBJ2-3; D not certain. Germline V gene sequence: CDR1 MNHEY, CDR2 SVGEGT. The CDR3 length is 12 residues. V was cut by 2 bases and J by 6 bases, with 6 bases left in between. CDR3 in amino acids: CASSYGVDTQYF. Written as DNA, the CDR3 is TGTGCCAGCAGTTACGGGGTGGATACGCAGTATTTT.

V and J are TRBV29-1 and TRBJ2-6, with D tentatively TRBD2 (7 bases). The germline V gene has CDR1 SQVTM and CDR2 ANQGSEA. Trimming stripped 4 bases from V and 3 bases from J, with 13 bases between. This CDR3 spans 15 amino acids. CDR3 region: CSVVGGALGANVLTF. CDR3 in DNA: TGCAGCGTTGTTGGGGGGGCTCTTGGGGCCAACGTCCTGACTTTC.

This clonotype was counted only a few times. The chain recombines TRBV6-5 with TRBJ2-1; D gene uncertain. The ends were cut back, 3 bases at V and 5 bases at J, with 14 bases in the middle. The CDR3 totals 15 residues. The germline gives CDR1 MNHEY, CDR2 SVGAGI. CDR3 sequence reads: CASSYGSNIDNEQFF. In nucleotides, the CDR3 is TGTGCCAGCAGTTATGGCAGTAATATCGACAATGAGCAGTTCTTC.

V usage is TRBV28 and J usage is TRBJ2-7, with 7 bases identical to TRBD2. The CDR3 is 14 residues long. Germline values: CDR1 MDHEN, CDR2 SYDVKM. J gave up 0 bases and V 6 bases, and 5 bases lay outside the gene matches. CDR3 residues: CASSTGGSSYEQYF. For the CDR3, the DNA is TGTGCCAGCAGCACGGGAGGATCCTCCTACGAGCAGTACTTC. Looking up the rest from reference TRBV28 and TRBJ2-7 gives the full variable domain: DVKVTQSSRYLVKRTGEKVFLECVQDMDHENMFWYRQDPGLGLRLIYFSYDVKMKEKGDIPEGYSVSREKKERFSLILESASTNQTSMYLCASSTGGSSYEQYFGPGTRLTVT.

The V and J genes are TRBV7-9 and TRBJ1-2, with D possibly matching TRBD1 (6 bases). The CDR3 sequence is 11 residues long. V dropped 6 bases and J dropped 6 bases, with 8 bases sitting between them. Germline V CDR1 and CDR2: SEHNR, FQNEAQ (reference sequence). The CDR3 DNA follows: TGTGCCAGCAGAGCAGGGGATGGCTACACCTTC. It codes for CASRAGDGYTF.